Described below is a single T cell receptor beta chain sequence and its context. Germline CDR1 SGHRS, CDR2 YFSETQ. After removal of 4 bases from V and 3 bases from J, the junction contained 8 bases not matched to a gene. The CDR3 extends over 16 amino acids. An amount of RNA that ranged from roughly 0.5 to 1 ug was reverse transcribed with random hexamers. Each CDR3 protein gets one entry after TCRdb re-called the immunoSEQ multiplex PCR reads with MiXCR. The profile shows about 430,000 distinct CDR3 sequences, more than 80% of them singletons. These data belong to a study of CD8 T cells in Susac syndrome.

The receptor was isolated from a human donor with multiple sclerosis. Sequencing was performed on CD8+ T cells from PBMCs. The chain employs TRBV5-1 and TRBJ2-7, with 12 bases identical to TRBD2. CDR3 coding DNA: TGCGCCAGCAGCCTTACTAGCGGGGGGCCGCTCTACGAGCAGTACTTC. It codes for CASSLTSGGPLYEQYF. Drawing the rest from reference TRBV5-1 and TRBJ2-7, the complete variable domain is KAGVTQTPRYLIKTRGQQVTLSCSPISGHRSVSWYQQTPGQGLQFLFEYFSETQRNKGNFPGRFSGRQFSNSRSEMNVSTLELGDSALYLCASSLTSGGPLYEQYFGPGTRLTVT.